This TCR beta chain was sequenced for a study of response to subunit inactivated influenza vaccine. The CDR3 is 15 amino acids. Per the germline V gene, CDR1 is SEHNR and CDR2 is FQNEAQ (reference sequence). Trimming at V came to 5 bases and at J to 6 bases, leaving 6 bases not matched to a gene. This clonotype was detected a few times. Its antigen is unidentified. The study's findings and limits: The authors offered the suggestion that each seasonal influenza vaccination recruits few new T cells.

TCRdb independently ran MiXCR on the RT-PCR reads; one entry per CDR3 protein. The sample carries approximately 300,000 distinct CDR3 sequences, approximately 20% recorded once. Material: PBMCs from blood, obtained about 19 months after vaccination. The V and J genes are TRBV7-9 and TRBJ2-1, with TRBD2 matching over 11 bases. This receptor was taken from a man between 50 and 69 years old who received an inactivated influenza vaccine. The CDR3, as DNA: TGTGCCAGCAGCCCCGGACTAGCGGGTTTCAATGAGCAGTTCTTC. Translating it yields CASSPGLAGFNEQFF. The whole variable domain, filled in from reference TRBV7-9 and TRBJ2-1, reads DTGVSQNPRHKITKRGQNVTFRCDPISEHNRLYWYRQTLGQGPEFLTYFQNEAQLEKSRLLSDRFSAERPKGSFSTLEIQRTEQGDSAMYLCASSPGLAGFNEQFFGPGTRLTVL.